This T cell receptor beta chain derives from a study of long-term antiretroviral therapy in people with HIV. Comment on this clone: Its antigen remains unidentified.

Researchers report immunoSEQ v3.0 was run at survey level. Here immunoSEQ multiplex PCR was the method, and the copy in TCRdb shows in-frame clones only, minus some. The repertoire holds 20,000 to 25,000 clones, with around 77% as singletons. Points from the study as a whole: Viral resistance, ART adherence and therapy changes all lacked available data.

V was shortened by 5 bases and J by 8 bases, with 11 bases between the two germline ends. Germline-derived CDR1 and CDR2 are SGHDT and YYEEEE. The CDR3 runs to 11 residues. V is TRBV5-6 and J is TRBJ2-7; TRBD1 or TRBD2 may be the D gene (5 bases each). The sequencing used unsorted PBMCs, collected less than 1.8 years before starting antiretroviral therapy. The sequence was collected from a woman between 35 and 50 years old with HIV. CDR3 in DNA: TGTGCCAGCAGATTTCGGGGACAGCAGTACTTC. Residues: CASRFRGQQYF.